The 12 T cell receptor beta chains in this list originate from one sample, sequenced in a study of T cells in Graves' hyperthyroidism and ophthalmopathy. The CDR3 regions of TCR beta were amplified from RNA transcripts. The HTBI set primed first-round TCR CDR3 RT-PCR. Using its own MiXCR run on the multiplex PCR reads, TCRdb lists one record per CDR3 protein. Here the sample spans a few hundred thousand distinct CDR3 sequences, approximately 14% being singletons. Input material: blood. Receptors were obtained from a woman aged 18-35 years with Graves' hyperthyroidism.

As for this clonotype: This clone may be a read error of a much larger clone one base away. The V and J genes are TRBV30 and TRBJ1-2, with D perhaps TRBD1 (6 bases). Germline loops: CDR1 GTSNPN, CDR2 SVGIG (reference sequence). Trimming took 4 bases from V and 6 from J, leaving 15 bases between them. The CDR3 runs 13 residues. The CDR3 sequence: CAWNRGAFDGYTF. Here the CDR3 DNA reads TGTGCCTGGAACCGGGGGGCATTCGATGGCTACACCTTC.

This clonotype was recorded at least ten times. The chain has TRBV4-2 and TRBJ2-7; 7 bases are shared with TRBD2. The CDR3 runs to 15 residues. V lost 0 bases and J lost 1; bases outside the gene matches: 3. CDR1 and CDR2 (germline): LGHNA, YNFKEQ. The CDR3 nucleotides read TGTGCCAGCAGCCAAGATCAAGCGGGATCCTACGAGCAGTACTTC. It encodes CASSQDQAGSYEQYF.

The V call is TRBV20-1, the J call TRBJ2-1; D may be TRBD2 (5 bases). CDR1 is DFQATT, CDR2 SNEGSKA, per germline (reference sequence). The CDR3 sequence is 14 residues long. V lost 6 bases, J lost 4 bases, and 16 bases lay in between. CDR3 region: CSAQPGFNYNEQFF. DNA of the CDR3: TGCAGTGCCCAGCCGGGATTCAATTACAATGAGCAGTTCTTC.

This clonotype was picked up a small number of times. The chain combines TRBV20-1 with TRBJ2-7; the D is unclear. There are 12 residues in the CDR3. Germline CDR1 reads DFQATT; CDR2 reads SNEGSKA (reference sequence). Trimming cost V 7 bases and J 3 bases, with 13 bases left between them. Here the CDR3 reads CSVRRTDYEQYF. The DNA for the CDR3 is TGCAGTGTTCGGCGGACCGACTACGAGCAGTACTTC.

A few counts support this clonotype. The J gene is TRBJ1-3, the V gene TRBV20-1, with 8 nucleotides matching TRBD1. CDR3 size: 15 residues. The germline CDR1 and CDR2 sequences are DFQATT and SNEGSKA (reference sequence). V lost 6 bases, J lost 3 bases, and 10 bases stayed unmatched. CDR3: CSAHPVDRVGNTIYF. CDR3 nucleotides: TGCAGTGCCCACCCAGTGGACAGGGTTGGAAACACCATATATTTT.

This clonotype was seen repeatedly, ten times or more. V is TRBV5-1 and J is TRBJ1-2; weak D call: TRBD1 (5 bases). The CDR3 totals 15 residues. Trimming shortened V by 0 bases and J by 4 bases, and 13 bases separated the two germline ends. Germline V CDR1 and CDR2: SGHRS, YFSETQ. As DNA, the CDR3 is TGCGCCAGCAGCTTGGCCAACAGGCGATCCTATGGCTACACCTTC. Its translation is CASSLANRRSYGYTF.

J is TRBJ2-6 and V is TRBV7-9; 9 bases are a match to TRBD1. The germline V gene has CDR1 SEHNR and CDR2 FQNEAQ (reference sequence). With 5 bases clipped from V and 3 bases from J, the junction kept 14 bases outside the gene matches. This CDR3 is built from 19 residues. The CDR3 DNA reads TGTGCCAGCAGCCGCCCAGGGGGACAGGGTGTACTTGGGGCCAACGTCCTGACTTTC. Translated, it gives CASSRPGGQGVLGANVLTF.

This clonotype was observed at least ten times. This sequence joins TRBV5-1 and TRBJ2-3, with 11 bases fitting TRBD1. Germline CDR1 SGHRS, CDR2 YFSETQ. This CDR3 is 14 amino acids long. The trim removed 6 bases at V and 3 bases at J, leaving 3 bases unmatched. CDR3 in amino acids: CASKDRGLTDTQYF. Written as DNA, the CDR3 is TGCGCCAGCAAGGACAGGGGGCTGACAGATACGCAGTATTTT.

This clonotype has only a few counts. The chain links TRBV3-1 to TRBJ1-3; a possible D gene is TRBD1 (6 bases). The CDR3 spans 15 residues. V lost 1 base and J lost 8, with 15 bases in between. CDR1 is LGHDT and CDR2 is YNNKEL in the germline V gene (reference sequence). The DNA of the CDR3 is TGTGCCAGCAGCCAAGCTTGGGGGCAGGGAGACACCATATATTTT. Its translation: CASSQAWGQGDTIYF.

This clonotype was counted ten times or more. The chain carries TRBV19 and TRBJ1-4; 11 nucleotides match TRBD1. With 4 bases clipped from V and 0 bases from J, the junction kept 4 bases outside the gene matches. This CDR3 is 17 amino acids long. Germline CDR1 is LNHDA and CDR2 is SQIVND (reference sequence). The chain's CDR3 is CASSSMGQGATNEKLFF. The CDR3 DNA follows: TGTGCCAGTAGTAGCATGGGACAGGGGGCAACTAATGAAAAACTGTTTTTT.

This clonotype was detected many times. The chain is built from TRBV10-3 and TRBJ1-6; 9 nucleotides match TRBD1. CDR3 length equals 13 residues. J was trimmed by 10 bases and V by 11 bases; bases with no gene match: 9. Germline values: CDR1 ENHRY, CDR2 SYGVKD. CDR3 protein: CAAQGQGESPLHF. CDR3 DNA sequence: TGTGCCGCCCAGGGACAGGGAGAATCACCCCTCCACTTT.

J is TRBJ2-1 and V is TRBV2; D assignment may be TRBD1 or TRBD2 (5 bases each). The CDR3 consists of 13 residues. Trimming took 7 bases from V and 4 from J, leaving 11 bases between them. The germline gives CDR1 SNHLY, CDR2 FYNNEI. CDR3 loop: CASTGTAYNEQFF. DNA of the CDR3: TGTGCCAGCACGGGGACCGCTTACAATGAGCAGTTCTTC. The full variable domain, its missing parts supplied by reference TRBV2 and TRBJ2-1, is EPEVTQTPSHQVTQMGQEVILRCVPISNHLYFYWYRQILGQKVEFLVSFYNNEISEKSEIFDDQFSVERPDGSNFTLKIRSTKLEDSAMYFCASTGTAYNEQFFGPGTRLTVL.